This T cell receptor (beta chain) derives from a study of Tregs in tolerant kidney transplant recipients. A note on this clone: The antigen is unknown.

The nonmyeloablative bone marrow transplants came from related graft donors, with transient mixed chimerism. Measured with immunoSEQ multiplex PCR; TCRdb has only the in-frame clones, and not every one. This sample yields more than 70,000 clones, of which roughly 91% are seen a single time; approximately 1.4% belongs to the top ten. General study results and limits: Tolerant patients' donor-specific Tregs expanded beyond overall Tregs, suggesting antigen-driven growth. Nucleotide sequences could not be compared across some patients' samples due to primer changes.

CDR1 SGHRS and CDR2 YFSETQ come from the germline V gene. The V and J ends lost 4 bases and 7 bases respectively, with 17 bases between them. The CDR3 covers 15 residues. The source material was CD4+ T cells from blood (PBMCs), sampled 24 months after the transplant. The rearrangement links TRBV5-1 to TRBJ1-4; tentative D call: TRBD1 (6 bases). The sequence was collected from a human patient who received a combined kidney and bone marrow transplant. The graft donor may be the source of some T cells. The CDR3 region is CASSRGGGEVEKLFF. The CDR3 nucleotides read TGCGCCAGCAGCCGGGGAGGGGGTGAAGTTGAAAAACTGTTTTTT.